This is a list of T cell receptor beta chains from one sample in a study of blood T cells in healthy people across ages. TCRdb re-derived calls from the 5' RACE reads in MiXCR, one entry per CDR3 protein. The repertoire holds 1.5 million to 2 million distinct CDR3 sequences, with approximately 50% as singletons. Sequenced: blood. These receptors were taken from a middle-aged woman in good health. The CDR3 runs from the conserved cysteine through the conserved F or W. D genes are given only for firm matches. The size field is filled for only some rows; it gives once, few, many or a size class.

j_gene | d_gene | v_gene | abundance | CDR3nt | CDR3aa
TRBJ2-3 | NA | TRBV10-3 | few | TGTGCCATCAGTGAGTCCGATGGGGTAGGCACAGATACGCAGTATTTT | CAISESDGVGTDTQYF
TRBJ2-7 | NA | TRBV27 | NA | TGTGCCAGCAGGGGAGGGACAGAGTCCTACGAGCAGTACTTC | CASRGGTESYEQYF
TRBJ1-2 | TRBD1 | TRBV5-1 | NA | TGCGCCAGCAGCCCCGGCGGGGGACAGGGGGCGGTTTATGGCTACACCTTC | CASSPGGGQGAVYGYTF
TRBJ1-2 | TRBD1 | TRBV28 | NA | TGTGCCAGCACCCTAATCCAGACAGGGGTGTATGGCTACACCTTC | CASTLIQTGVYGYTF
TRBJ2-1 | TRBD2 | TRBV11-2 | NA | TGTGCCAGCAGCAAAGAAGCTGGACTAGCGGGGCGCTACAATGAGCAGTTCTTC | CASSKEAGLAGRYNEQFF
TRBJ2-7 | TRBD2 | TRBV5-1 | NA | TGCGCCAGCAGCGGGACGACTAGCGGGGGCGTCTACGAGCAGTACTTC | CASSGTTSGGVYEQYF
TRBJ2-6 | NA | TRBV5-1 | few | TGCGCCAGCAGCTGGGGGTTAGCCCGTCGCGCTGGGGCCGACGTCCTGACTTTT | CASSWGLARRAGADVLTF
TRBJ1-2 | TRBD1 | TRBV20-1 | few | TGCAGTGCTATGGACAGGACCTATGGCTACACCTTC | CSAMDRTYGYTF
TRBJ2-4 | NA | TRBV20-1 | NA | TGCAGTGCTAGCTCCAAAAACATTCAGTACTTC | CSASSKNIQYF
TRBJ2-5 | NA | TRBV7-2 | many | TGTGCCAGCAGCTTAAGTATCCACGAGACCCAGTACTTC | CASSLSIHETQYF
TRBJ1-2 | NA | TRBV7-2 | NA | TGTGCCAGCCGCTCTCGGTCGGAGTTAGCTAACTATGGCTACACCTTC | CASRSRSELANYGYTF
TRBJ1-2 | TRBD1 | TRBV2 | few | TGTGCCAGCTCCGGGACAGAGGACTATGGCTACACCTTC | CASSGTEDYGYTF
TRBJ2-1 | NA | TRBV19 | NA | TGTGCCAGTACCCTCGATAAGGGGTGGTCCTACAATGAGCAGTTCTTC | CASTLDKGWSYNEQFF
TRBJ2-5 | NA | TRBV28 | NA | TGTGCCAGCTTCACGTCGACGGAGACCCAGTACTTC | CASFTSTETQYF
TRBJ2-1 | TRBD2 | TRBV20-1 | NA | TGCAGTGCTAGAGAACTAGCGGGGCATTATGGTGAGCAGTTCTTC | CSARELAGHYGEQFF
TRBJ1-2 | NA | TRBV20-1 | NA | TGCAGTGCTAGGGTGGCTGGGGCCTATAGCTACACCTTC | CSARVAGAYSYTF
TRBJ1-2 | NA | TRBV20-1 | once | TGCAGTGCTAGAGCCGGAAAGGGACGGGCTTTGGGTGGCTACACCTTC | CSARAGKGRALGGYTF
TRBJ2-2 | NA | TRBV6-2/TRBV6-3 | NA | TGTGCCAGCAAATACATAGGCACGAACACCGGGGAGCTGTTTTTT | CASKYIGTNTGELFF
TRBJ2-7 | NA | TRBV15 | NA | TGTGCCACCAGCAGGGCCGGGACGGGAGTGAAGGAGCAGTACTTC | CATSRAGTGVKEQYF
TRBJ2-3 | TRBD2 | TRBV20-1 | few | TGCAGTGCTATGAGCGGGGTGAGCACAGATACGCAGTATTTT | CSAMSGVSTDTQYF
TRBJ2-7 | NA | TRBV7-9 | NA | TGTGCCAGCAGCTCTTTTGGCTCGCAGTACTTC | CASSSFGSQYF
TRBJ2-3 | NA | TRBV29-1 | few | TGCAGCGTTGAGTCCAGGCGGGATACGCAGTATTTT | CSVESRRDTQYF
TRBJ2-7 | NA | TRBV20-1 | NA | TGCAGTGCCTCCACTCGGACCGAATCCTTCGGAGAGACCCGGTACTTC | CSASTRTESFGETRYF
TRBJ2-1 | TRBD2 | TRBV29-1 | NA | TGCAGCGTTCGGACTAGCGGGGTCTACAATGAGCAGTTCTTC | CSVRTSGVYNEQFF
TRBJ1-5 | TRBD1 | TRBV27 | NA | TGTGCCAGCAGCCCTTACAGGGGCTTTAATCAGCCCCAGCATTTT | CASSPYRGFNQPQHF
TRBJ2-1 | TRBD2 | TRBV20-1 | NA | TGCAGTGCTTCCCCAGGACTAGCGGGGGGGCAAAATGAGCAGTTCTTC | CSASPGLAGGQNEQFF
TRBJ1-2 | NA | TRBV25-1 | NA | TGTGCCAGCAGTGAGCTTCAGGTTCATGGCTACACCTTC | CASSELQVHGYTF
TRBJ1-6 | TRBD1 | TRBV6-5 | NA | TGTGCCAGCAGTTACCAGGGGGGACCCCTCCACTTT | CASSYQGGPLHF
TRBJ2-5 | TRBD1 | TRBV7-8 | many | TGTGCCAGCAGCTGGGGACAGAGAGACCAAGAGACCCAGTACTTC | CASSWGQRDQETQYF
TRBJ2-3 | TRBD1 | TRBV20-1 | NA | TGCAGTGCTAAGACGTATTGGACCACCGGGACAGGGTTCACAGATACGCAGTATTTT | CSAKTYWTTGTGFTDTQYF
TRBJ2-7 | TRBD1 | TRBV6-2/TRBV6-3 | NA | TGTGCCAGCGCGTCGAAACCGGGACAGATGACCCGCTACGAGCAGTACTTC | CASASKPGQMTRYEQYF
TRBJ1-2 | TRBD1 | TRBV5-1 | NA | TGCGCCAGCAGCTTTACTCTGACAGGGACTAACTATGGCTACACCTTC | CASSFTLTGTNYGYTF
TRBJ2-7 | NA | TRBV6-2/TRBV6-3 | NA | TGTGCCGGCGGACGGACTACCTACGAGCAGTACTTC | CAGGRTTYEQYF
TRBJ2-1 | NA | TRBV4-3 | few | TGCGCCAGCAGCCACACCCCCGGGGCTACAGGCGATGAGCAGTTCTTC | CASSHTPGATGDEQFF
TRBJ2-7 | TRBD1 | TRBV18 | NA | TGTGCCAGCTCAGGGGACAGATCTCACGAGCAGTACTTC | CASSGDRSHEQYF
TRBJ1-2 | NA | TRBV7-6 | NA | TGTGCCAGCAGCCCTGGGGGCAGGGAACGTGGCTATGGCTACACCTTC | CASSPGGRERGYGYTF
TRBJ2-6 | TRBD1 | TRBV11-1 | NA | TGTGCCAGCAGCTTAAACGTAGGACAGGGGGCGACGGGGGCCAACGTCCTGACTTTC | CASSLNVGQGATGANVLTF
TRBJ2-3 | TRBD2 | TRBV20-1 | once | TGCAGTGCTAGAGATCATATACAGGGAGGTAGCGGGGGAGATACGCAGTATTTT | CSARDHIQGGSGGDTQYF
TRBJ2-5 | TRBD2 | TRBV2 | once | TGTGCCAGCAGTGATTCTGGCGGGGGGAACCAAGAGACCCAGTACTTC | CASSDSGGGNQETQYF
TRBJ2-1 | NA | TRBV5-1 | NA | TGCGCCAGCAGCCCTTCGACTGGCGGGGCCTACAATGAGCAGTTCTTC | CASSPSTGGAYNEQFF
TRBJ1-2 | TRBD1 | TRBV9 | NA | TGTGCCAGCAGCGTAGGGGACAGTGTAATGAACCCAGGCTACACCTTC | CASSVGDSVMNPGYTF
TRBJ2-4 | NA | TRBV20-1 | few | TGCAGTGCTAGAGATCAGGGGATAACCAAAAACATTCAGTACTTC | CSARDQGITKNIQYF
TRBJ1-5 | TRBD1 | TRBV12-5 | NA | TGTGCTAGTGGTTTGTTTCACCGGGACAGGGAATCAACCCCGAAGAATCAGCCCCAGCATTTT | CASGLFHRDRESTPKNQPQHF
TRBJ2-5 | TRBD2 | TRBV4-3 | NA | TGCGCCAGCAGCCAAGATTGGAACGGGGGGGCAGAGACCCAGTACTTC | CASSQDWNGGAETQYF
TRBJ2-1 | TRBD2 | TRBV12-3/TRBV12-4 | NA | TGTGCCAGCAGTGGGACTAGCGGGGGGGAGGAGGAGCAGTTCTTC | CASSGTSGGEEEQFF
TRBJ1-1 | NA | TRBV5-1 | NA | TGCGCCAGCAGCTTGATCCCAGAACGAGTGAACACTGAAGCTTTCTTT | CASSLIPERVNTEAFF
TRBJ2-5 | TRBD1 | TRBV25-1 | NA | TGTGCCAGCAGTGAATGGGAGGCCAGGGGGCGAGAGACCCAGTACTTC | CASSEWEARGRETQYF
TRBJ2-7 | TRBD1 | TRBV10-2 | NA | TGCGCCAGCAGTGACGGGGCGGGACAGGGGGCCTACGAGCAGTACTTC | CASSDGAGQGAYEQYF
TRBJ1-2 | NA | TRBV3-1 | few | TGTGCCAGCAGCCAGGGCGGGACACCCTATGGCTACACCTTC | CASSQGGTPYGYTF
TRBJ1-6 | TRBD1 | TRBV7-2 | NA | TGTGCCAGCAGCTCCGGACAGGGTAATAATTCACCCCTCCACTTT | CASSSGQGNNSPLHF
TRBJ2-5 | TRBD2 | TRBV2 | NA | TGTGCCAGCAGTGAAGCGTCCCTAGCGGGCGTGTGGCAAGAGACCCAGTACTTC | CASSEASLAGVWQETQYF
TRBJ2-7 | TRBD2 | TRBV2 | NA | TGTGCCAGCACTTTAACCCCGGGGGGCTACGAGCAGTACTTC | CASTLTPGGYEQYF
TRBJ1-2 | TRBD1 | TRBV27 | once | TGTGCCAGCAGGGCGACACAGGGGTTGGGCGGCTACACCTTC | CASRATQGLGGYTF
TRBJ2-1 | TRBD1 | TRBV7-2 | NA | TGTGCCAGCAGCTCCGACAGGGGCTGGCAGTTCTTC | CASSSDRGWQFF
TRBJ2-3 | TRBD1 | TRBV6-5 | few | TGTGCCAGCAGTTCGGACAGGGGGCTGGCAGATACGCAGTATTTT | CASSSDRGLADTQYF